These 18 T cell receptor beta chains share one sample of origin, sequenced in a study of T cell repertoires in cytomegalovirus infection. No antigen is known for these receptors. TCRdb used MiXCR to reprocess the reads, holding one entry per CDR3 protein. The table lists roughly 49,000 distinct CDR3 sequences, about 21% of them singletons. The sample consisted of CD8+ T cells from cultured PBMCs, taken from culture after CMV antigen stimulation. These receptors were taken from a human donor in good health (CMV status not recorded). Some clones in this sample may be carry-over from other donors' samples.

The V call is TRBV7-9, the J call TRBJ1-2; no reliable D call. The CDR3 extends over 15 amino acids. Trimming pared 4 bases from V and 5 bases from J, leaving 17 bases between. The V gene's germline CDR1 is SEHNR and CDR2 FQNEAQ (reference sequence). CDR3 coding DNA: TGTGCCAGCAGCTCAGTAAAGGCTTCCCCTTATGGCTACACCTTC. It translates to CASSSVKASPYGYTF.

The chain joins TRBV7-9 to TRBJ1-1, with 8 bases lining up with TRBD1. The CDR3 loop spans 14 amino acids. Looked up from germline, CDR1 is SEHNR and CDR2 is FQNEAQ (reference sequence). With V trimmed by 5 bases and J by 7 bases, 9 bases remained unmatched. The CDR3 loop is CASSTDRGIHEAFF. In DNA, the CDR3 is TGTGCCAGCAGCACCGACAGGGGTATTCATGAAGCTTTCTTT.

This clonotype came up a few times. The chain combines TRBV9 with TRBJ2-1; 7 bases match TRBD2. The CDR3 is 15 residues long. V trimming: 4 bases; J trimming: 7 bases; junction bases outside the gene matches: 11. CDR1 is SGDLS and CDR2 is YYNGEE in the germline V gene. The CDR3 loop is CASSLTLGGGNEQFF. The CDR3 DNA sequence: TGTGCCAGCAGCCTCACCTTGGGGGGAGGGAATGAGCAGTTCTTC.

The chain couples TRBV7-9 to TRBJ2-7; D unresolved. V lost 5 bases, J lost 2 bases, and 19 bases lay in between. CDR1 is SEHNR, CDR2 FQNEAQ, per germline (reference sequence). The length of the CDR3 is 16 residues. The CDR3 loop reads CASSLIPAVFPYEQYF. CDR3 nucleotide sequence: TGTGCCAGCAGCCTTATTCCGGCAGTATTCCCCTACGAGCAGTACTTC.

The CDR3 nucleotides read TGTGCCAGCAGCTTATTGGGACAGAGCTCCTACAATGAGCAGTTCTTC. Encoded protein: CASSLLGQSSYNEQFF. The rearrangement joins TRBV7-6 to TRBJ2-1; TRBD1 agrees at 7 bases. The CDR3 is 16 residues long. Germline CDR1 reads SGHVS; CDR2 reads FNYEAQ. V gave up 2 bases and J gave up 0 bases; unmatched junction bases: 4.

This chain connects TRBV19 to TRBJ1-1, with unresolved D. The CDR3 extends over 14 amino acids. CDR1 and CDR2 from the germline V gene are LNHDA and SQIVND (reference sequence). V lost 6 bases to trimming and J lost 1 base, with 12 bases between them. The CDR3 sequence is CASRLLASNTEAFF. CDR3 nucleotides: TGTGCCAGTAGACTGCTGGCCTCGAACACTGAAGCTTTCTTT.

This chain links TRBV6-2 or TRBV6-3 with TRBJ1-1; 7 bases align to TRBD1. The V gene's germline CDR1 is MNHEY and CDR2 SVGEGT. V lost 5 bases and J lost 4; bases outside the gene matches: 7. The CDR3 is 14 residues long. The CDR3 spells CASSPRQGRTEAFF. In DNA form, the CDR3 reads TGTGCCAGCAGTCCCCGACAGGGACGCACTGAAGCTTTCTTT.

This chain links TRBV7-8 with TRBJ1-5; the D is unclear. Trimming removed 2 bases from V and 10 bases from J, with 12 bases in between. The CDR3 has 13 residues. Germline V gene sequence: CDR1 SGHVS, CDR2 FQNEAQ. The CDR3 DNA follows: TGTGCCAGCAGCTTAATTCACGGGCAACCCCAGCATTTT. The encoded protein is CASSLIHGQPQHF.

This clonotype showed up just a few times. V is TRBV25-1 and J is TRBJ2-6; D not certain. This CDR3 contains 16 residues. V gave up 2 bases and J gave up 0 bases, with 8 bases separating them. The germline V gene encodes CDR1 MGHDK and CDR2 SYGVNS. CDR3 amino acids: CASSETRVSGANVLTF. The CDR3 DNA is TGTGCCAGCAGTGAAACACGAGTCTCTGGGGCCAACGTCCTGACTTTC.

This clonotype has just a few counts. The chain recombines TRBV19 with TRBJ2-3; D is unresolved. The germline V gene encodes CDR1 LNHDA and CDR2 SQIVND (reference sequence). The CDR3 totals 14 residues. The V end lost 4 bases, the J end lost 2 bases, and 10 bases lay between the germline ends. In DNA, the CDR3 is TGTGCCAGTAGTACCGCTAGTCTCACAGATACGCAGTATTTT. This sequence encodes CASSTASLTDTQYF.

This chain uses TRBV27 with TRBJ1-1; D not certain. The V and J ends lost 6 bases and 1 base respectively, with 3 bases between them. Germline V lookup: CDR1 MNHEY, CDR2 SMNVEV (reference sequence). This CDR3 is 11 amino acids long. CDR3 sequence: CASRKNTEAFF. The DNA for the CDR3 is TGTGCCAGCAGAAAGAACACTGAAGCTTTCTTT.

The rearrangement uses TRBV7-3 and TRBJ2-7; the match to TRBD2 covers 11 bases. Germline CDR1 is SGHTA and CDR2 is FQGTGA. V lost 2 bases, J lost 1 base, and 4 bases stayed unmatched. This CDR3 comprises 16 residues. DNA for the CDR3: TGTGCCAGCAGCTTATCAACTAGCGGGGGTTCCTACGAGCAGTACTTC. Translating it yields CASSLSTSGGSYEQYF.

This clonotype was detected only a few times. V usage is TRBV11-2 and J usage is TRBJ2-6; TRBD2 is a possible D gene (5 bases). CDR3 length: 15 amino acids. Germline CDR1 reads SGHAT; CDR2 reads FQNNGV. V lost 4 bases to trimming and J lost 4 bases, with 11 bases between them. CDR3 in amino acids: CASSSRDSGANVLTF. The CDR3, as DNA: TGTGCCAGCAGCTCCCGGGATTCAGGGGCCAACGTCCTGACTTTC.

The gene calls are TRBV6-1 and TRBJ1-3; D uncertain. Per germline, CDR1 MNHNS and CDR2 SASEGT. The CDR3 is made up of 16 amino acids. Trimming took off 8 bases at V and 4 bases at J, with 21 bases between the two ends. The CDR3: CASLPTPGARGNTIYF. The CDR3 DNA sequence: TGTGCCAGCCTCCCAACTCCGGGCGCCCGAGGAAACACCATATATTTT.

The rearrangement links TRBV4-1 to TRBJ2-5; TRBD1 agrees at 10 bases. The V gene's germline CDR1 is MGHRA and CDR2 YSYEKL. The length of the CDR3 is 14 residues. After removal of 3 bases from V and 4 bases from J, the junction contained 2 bases not matched to a gene. The CDR3 DNA sequence: TGCGCCAGCAGCCAGACAGGGGGCCGAGAGACCCAGTACTTC. As protein: CASSQTGGRETQYF.

The rearrangement joins TRBV11-1 to TRBJ1-1, with 7 bases aligning to TRBD1. J gave up 5 bases and V 5 bases, and 5 bases lay outside the gene matches. The germline CDR1 and CDR2 sequences are SGHAT and FQDESV (reference sequence). There are 13 residues in the CDR3. CDR3: CASSPAGGTEAFF. The CDR3 DNA reads TGTGCCAGCAGCCCCGCAGGGGGTACTGAAGCTTTCTTT.

This clonotype was seen a handful of times. V usage is TRBV7-7 and J usage is TRBJ2-1, with 8 bases matching TRBD2. The CDR3 is 16 amino acids. Trimming at V came to 2 bases and at J to 2 bases, leaving 5 bases not matched to a gene. Germline loops: CDR1 SSHAT, CDR2 FNYEAQ (reference sequence). This CDR3 reads CASSLNSGKAYNEQFF. The CDR3 nucleotides are TGTGCCAGCAGCTTAAATAGCGGGAAGGCCTACAATGAGCAGTTCTTC.

This chain connects TRBV2 to TRBJ2-1; perhaps TRBD1 as D (6 bases). The germline V gene has CDR1 SNHLY and CDR2 FYNNEI. Trimming removed 6 bases from V and 2 bases from J, with 14 bases in between. This CDR3 is built from 15 residues. The CDR3, as DNA: TGTGCCAGCAGGGTTCAAGAGGGGGCCTACAATGAGCAGTTCTTC. Protein: CASRVQEGAYNEQFF.